This T cell receptor beta chain came from a study of CXCR3-negative and CXCR3-positive naive CD8 T cells. Broader study findings: Relative to memory CD8+ cells, whose diversity was much lower, both naive subsets had comparably high diversity.

With respect to this clonotype: No antigen is known for it.

TRB cDNA libraries were made by UMI-labeled 5' RACE. Following a re-call of the 5' RACE reads, TCRdb has one entry per CDR3 protein and lacks DNA. Here the sample table reports about 48,000 distinct CDR3 sequences. The CDR3 runs to 15 residues. Germline V gene data show CDR1 as LGHNA and CDR2 as YSLEER. The sequence was obtained from a human donor in good health. Some clones in this sample may be carry-over from other donors' samples. The sequenced sample consisted of memory CD8+ T cells from blood. The chain couples TRBV4-3 to TRBJ2-2; as DNA is missing, the TRBD2 call by TCRdb cannot be tested. The CDR3 region is CASSRGGGSTGELFF.